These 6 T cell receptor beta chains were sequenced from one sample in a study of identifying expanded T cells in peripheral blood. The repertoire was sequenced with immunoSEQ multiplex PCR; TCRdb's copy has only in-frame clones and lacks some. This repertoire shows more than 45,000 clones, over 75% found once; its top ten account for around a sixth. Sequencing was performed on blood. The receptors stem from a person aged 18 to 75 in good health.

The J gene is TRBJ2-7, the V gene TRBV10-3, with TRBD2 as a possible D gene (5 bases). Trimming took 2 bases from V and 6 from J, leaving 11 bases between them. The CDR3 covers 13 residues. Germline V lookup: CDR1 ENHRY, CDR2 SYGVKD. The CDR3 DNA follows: TGTGCCATCAGTGAGCGAAACGAGGGCGAGCAGTACGTC. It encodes CAISERNEGEQYV.

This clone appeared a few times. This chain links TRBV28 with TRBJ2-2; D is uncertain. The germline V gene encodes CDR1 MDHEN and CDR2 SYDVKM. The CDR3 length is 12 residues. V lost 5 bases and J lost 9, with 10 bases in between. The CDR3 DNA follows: TGTGCCAGCAGTCTCCCATATCGGGAGCTGTTTTTT. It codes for CASSLPYRELFF.

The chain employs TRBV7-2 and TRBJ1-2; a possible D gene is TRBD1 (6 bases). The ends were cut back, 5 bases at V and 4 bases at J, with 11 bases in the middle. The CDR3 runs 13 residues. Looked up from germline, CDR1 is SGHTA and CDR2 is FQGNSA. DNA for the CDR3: TGTGCCAGCAGCCGGACAGTTTCCTATGGCTACACCTTC. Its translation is CASSRTVSYGYTF.

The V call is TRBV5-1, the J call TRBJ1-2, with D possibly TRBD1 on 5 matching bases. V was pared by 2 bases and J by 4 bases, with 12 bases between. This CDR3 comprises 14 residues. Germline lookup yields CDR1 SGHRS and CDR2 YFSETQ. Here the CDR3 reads CASSLDAGTYGYTF. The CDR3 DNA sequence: TGCGCCAGCAGCTTAGATGCAGGGACCTATGGCTACACCTTC.

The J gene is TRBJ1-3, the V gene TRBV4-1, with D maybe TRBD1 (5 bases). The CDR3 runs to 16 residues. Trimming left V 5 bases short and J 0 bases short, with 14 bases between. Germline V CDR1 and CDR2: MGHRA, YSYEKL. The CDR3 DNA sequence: TGCGCCAGCAGCTTGACCGGGACCAGCTCTGGAAACACCATATATTTT. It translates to CASSLTGTSSGNTIYF.

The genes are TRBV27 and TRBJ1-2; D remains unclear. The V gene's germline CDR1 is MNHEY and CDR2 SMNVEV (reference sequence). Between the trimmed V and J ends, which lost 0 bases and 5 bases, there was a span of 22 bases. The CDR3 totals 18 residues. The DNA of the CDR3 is TGTGCCAGCAGTTTATCGGGGTTTAGCAGCGCGACTGAGTATGGCTACACCTTC. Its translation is CASSLSGFSSATEYGYTF.